This T cell receptor beta chain appears in the sequencing data of a study of cytomegalovirus exposure and HLA in healthy donors. Unmatched junction bases numbered 10, after V lost 6 bases and J lost 5 bases. The CDR3 contains 14 residues. CDR1 is MNHNS and CDR2 is SASEGT in the germline V gene. This clone was recorded many times. Its antigen remains unknown. Findings and caveats of the study: Analyzed later, association rates of TCRs varied across HLA loci, with DRB1 most and HLA-C fewest. In a later analysis, a genetic analysis reported fewer productive-TCR N-insertions in an Asian-associated ancestry cluster than the cohort average. There were over 150 TCR beta chains listed as cytomegalovirus-associated.

With 60 Vbeta and 13 Jbeta primers, the PCR was carried out. As handled by the study authors: Around 12 million of 80 million to 85 million unique TCR beta chains were shared, per a later count. This table comes from immunoSEQ multiplex PCR, and its TCRdb copy is limited to in-frame clones, with some not included. V and J calls plus clone size are reproduced from that table; the DNA served to infer D and trimming. The sample records 30,000 to 40,000 clones, around two thirds being singletons. This sequence originates from a man aged 50 to 59 in good health and CMV-seropositive. The sequenced material came from PBMCs. This chain uses TRBV6-1 with TRBJ2-7; TRBD1 matches at 7 bases. The CDR3 DNA reads as TGTGCCAGCAGGACTGGACAGGCGGGCCACGAGCAGTACTTC. Encoded protein: CASRTGQAGHEQYF.